Included here is one T cell receptor beta chain sequence, with context. Its antigen is currently unknown. These data come from a study of vaccination effects on CD4 cells after COVID-19. Across the whole study: Everyone in the study got two shots of either the BNT162b2 or mRNA-1273 vaccine. Researchers reported culturing 1.5 million to 2 million PBMC in each well, adding about 9.5 IU/ml IL-2 and about 9.5 ug/ml peptides. Findings and caveats of the study: Few convalescent patients were studied, and early post-infection samples were lacking.

Germline CDR1 LNHDA, CDR2 SQIVND (reference sequence). The CDR3 runs to 18 residues. The V and J ends lost 0 bases and 0 bases respectively, with 17 bases between them. Profiled with immunoSEQ multiplex PCR; TCRdb holds only in-frame clones, not every one. The sample carries roughly 30,000 clones, about two thirds recorded once. The authors isolated CD4+ T cells after about eleven days of culture. The chain links TRBV19 to TRBJ1-2, with D perhaps matching TRBD1 (6 bases). Here the sequenced sample was CD4+ T cells from PBMCs cultured without peptide, taken before COVID-19 vaccination. The receptor was isolated from a human donor who received a COVID-19 vaccine. The CDR3 sequence is CASSIDMRQVVTNYGYTF. The CDR3 coding sequence is TGTGCCAGTAGTATAGATATGAGACAGGTGGTAACTAACTATGGCTACACCTTC. Filled out from reference TRBV19 and TRBJ1-2, the complete variable domain reads DGGITQSPKYLFRKEGQNVTLSCEQNLNHDAMYWYRQDPGQGLRLIYYSQIVNDFQKGDIAEGYSVSREKKESFPLTVTSAQKNPTAFYLCASSIDMRQVVTNYGYTFGSGTRLTVV.